This TCR beta chain was retrieved from a study of blood T cell repertoires in COVID-19. V lost 2 bases to trimming and J lost 4 bases, with 11 bases between them. The CDR3 totals 14 residues. Germline lookup yields CDR1 SGHTA and CDR2 FQGTGA. Using immunoSEQ multiplex PCR, the repertoire was profiled, and TCRdb retains in-frame clones only, with some absent. The data contain 150,000 to 200,000 clones, about 78% of them singletons. This chain joins TRBV7-3 and TRBJ1-1; tentatively, D is TRBD1 (5 bases). This receptor was taken from a woman aged 45-65 years who had recovered from COVID-19. The sample consisted of PBMCs or T cells enriched from blood (not recorded which). DNA of the CDR3: TGTGCCAGCAGCTTATTTGACAGTGGCACTGAAGCTTTCTTT. Residues: CASSLFDSGTEAFF.